What follows are 26 T cell receptor beta chains derived from one specimen sequenced in a study of Ad26.COV2.S vaccination and SARS-CoV-2 variants. Sequencing used immunoSEQ multiplex PCR; TCRdb keeps in-frame clones, though not all of them. This table has fewer than 600,000 clones, nearly 90% appearing once. This sample's treatment: around 19 received Ad26.COV2.S at low or high dose, single or two shots; about 5 received placebo; per-sample allocation not given. Day 63 following the first vaccine or placebo injection was when the samples were taken. Sequencing used peripheral blood, obtained in a trial of Ad26.COV2.S vaccine versus placebo. The receptor set was obtained from a person aged 18-60 years who received the Ad26.COV2.S COVID-19 vaccine or a placebo.

As to this clone: The same CDR3 arises from other DNA sequences in this sample as well. The gene calls are TRBV7-9 and TRBJ2-7; no definite D call. Germline loops: CDR1 SEHNR, CDR2 FQNEAQ (reference sequence). V was pared by 2 bases and J by 5 bases, with 7 bases between. The CDR3 length is 12 residues. CDR3 residues: CASSLQPNEQYF. CDR3 sequence (DNA): TGTGCCAGCAGCTTACAACCCAACGAGCAGTACTTC.

The J gene is TRBJ1-1, the V gene TRBV5-1; tentatively, D is TRBD1 (5 bases). Trimming pared 0 bases from V and 1 base from J, leaving 10 bases between. The germline V gene has CDR1 SGHRS and CDR2 YFSETQ. This CDR3 is 15 amino acids long. CDR3 DNA sequence: TGCGCCAGCAGCTTGGGCCCTGGACAGAACACTGAAGCTTTCTTT. This gives the protein CASSLGPGQNTEAFF.

The rearrangement joins TRBV28 to TRBJ1-2; 8 bases are a match to TRBD1. The V and J ends lost 5 bases and 7 bases, in that order; junction bases with no gene match: 9. Germline loops: CDR1 MDHEN, CDR2 SYDVKM. The CDR3 sequence is 14 residues long. CDR3 sequence reads: CASSPGQGVGGYTF. CDR3 sequence (DNA): TGTGCCAGCAGTCCCGGACAGGGCGTTGGTGGCTACACCTTC.

The chain employs TRBV27 and TRBJ1-1, with unresolved D. The CDR3 is made up of 15 amino acids. The germline gives CDR1 MNHEY, CDR2 SMNVEV (reference sequence). The V end lost 3 bases, the J end lost 1 base, and 12 bases lay between the germline ends. Here the CDR3 DNA reads TGTGCCAGCAGTTTCGGAGTAGCGGGGAACACTGAAGCTTTCTTT. Translation gives CASSFGVAGNTEAFF.

The DNA of the CDR3 is TGTGCCAGCAGCCCCCTTGGACAGGAATATAATTCACCCCTCCACTTT. Protein sequence: CASSPLGQEYNSPLHF. The chain uses TRBV9 and TRBJ1-6; TRBD1 matches 7 bases. V trimming: 4 bases; J trimming: 4 bases; junction bases outside the gene matches: 8. The CDR3 is 16 amino acids. Germline loops: CDR1 SGDLS, CDR2 YYNGEE.

The CDR3 DNA is TGCGCCAGCAGCTTGGGGGGACTAGCGGGAGCAGAGACCCAGTACTTC. Its protein product is CASSLGGLAGAETQYF. J is TRBJ2-5 and V is TRBV5-1; TRBD2 matches 14 bases. CDR3 length equals 16 residues. The V segment lost 0 bases and the J segment 4 bases; nucleotides outside the gene matches: 2. The germline V gene encodes CDR1 SGHRS and CDR2 YFSETQ.

The chain combines TRBV7-9 with TRBJ2-4, with D perhaps being TRBD1 or TRBD2 (7 bases each). Trimming shortened V by 2 bases and J by 6 bases, and 11 bases separated the two germline ends. The germline CDR1 and CDR2 sequences are SEHNR and FQNEAQ (reference sequence). The CDR3 totals 14 residues. CDR3 sequence reads: CASSLQGGTNIQYF. The CDR3 bases are TGTGCCAGCAGCTTACAGGGGGGGACAAACATTCAGTACTTC.

The sample holds one count of this clone. This rearrangement joins TRBV10-1 to TRBJ2-3; D may correspond to TRBD1 or TRBD2 (5 bases each). The germline gives CDR1 WNHNN, CDR2 SYGVQD (reference sequence). V was trimmed by 6 bases and J by 10 bases, leaving 23 bases between them. CDR3 length: 15 residues. The CDR3 loop reads CASSPSGTSFRAQYF. The CDR3 DNA follows: TGCGCCAGCAGCCCTTCCGGGACGAGCTTTAGGGCGCAGTATTTT.

The chain employs TRBV11-2 and TRBJ1-2, with 7 nucleotides matching TRBD1. This CDR3 spans 16 amino acids. The germline V gene encodes CDR1 SGHAT and CDR2 FQNNGV. V lost 5 bases to trimming and J lost 4 bases; unmatched junction nucleotides: 13. Written as DNA, the CDR3 is TGTGCCAGCAGCCCCCAATCCCCGGGACAGTTCTATGGCTACACCTTC. Residues: CASSPQSPGQFYGYTF.

The gene calls are TRBV4-3 and TRBJ1-1, with 8 bases matching TRBD1. The CDR3 sequence is 12 residues long. Germline CDR1 LGHNA, CDR2 YSLEER. V was pared by 5 bases and J by 5 bases, with 1 base of the junction left unmatched. This CDR3 is CASSDRGTEAFF. CDR3 DNA: TGCGCCAGCAGCGACAGGGGAACTGAAGCTTTCTTT.

The V and J genes are TRBV6-5 and TRBJ1-2; the D gene is possibly TRBD1 (5 bases). Germline CDR1 reads MNHEY; CDR2 reads SVGAGI. The CDR3 is made up of 13 amino acids. The ends were cut back, 6 bases at V and 4 bases at J, with 12 bases in the middle. The CDR3 protein is CASRGVNSYGYTF. CDR3 sequence (DNA): TGTGCCAGCAGGGGGGTCAATTCCTATGGCTACACCTTC.

Regarding this clone: Other DNA sequences in the sample encode the same CDR3. The rearrangement uses TRBV2 and TRBJ2-5; D assignment may be TRBD1 or TRBD2 (5 bases each). CDR1 SNHLY and CDR2 FYNNEI come from the germline V gene. There are 13 residues in the CDR3. Trimming shortened V by 8 bases and J by 0 bases, and 10 bases separated the two germline ends. The CDR3 DNA reads TGTGCCAGCCTGAGGGGAAACCAAGAGACCCAGTACTTC. Its protein product is CASLRGNQETQYF.

The rearrangement joins TRBV7-6 to TRBJ2-7, with 8 bases lining up with TRBD1. V lost 6 bases to trimming and J lost 1 base; unmatched junction nucleotides: 5. CDR1 and CDR2 from the germline V gene are SGHVS and FNYEAQ. The CDR3 has 14 residues. The CDR3 nucleotides read TGTGCCAGCAGTCGGACAGGGACTTCCTACGAGCAGTACTTC. It specifies CASSRTGTSYEQYF.

V and J are TRBV6-6 and TRBJ2-3; no firm D call. The CDR3 sequence is 14 residues long. In germline, CDR1 is MNHNY, CDR2 SVGAGI (reference sequence). Trimming stripped 3 bases from V and 2 bases from J, with 9 bases between. The CDR3 sequence is CASSYQKVTDTQYF. The CDR3 coding sequence is TGTGCCAGCAGTTATCAGAAGGTCACAGATACGCAGTATTTT.

This clone has only a few counts. The rearrangement links TRBV6-5 to TRBJ1-1, with unresolved D. Germline V gene data show CDR1 as MNHEY and CDR2 as SVGAGI. V dropped 4 bases and J dropped 1 base, with 10 bases sitting between them. This CDR3 region has 14 residues. The CDR3 loop reads CASSSAGRNTEAFF. Here the CDR3 DNA reads TGTGCCAGCAGTTCAGCAGGAAGGAACACTGAAGCTTTCTTT.

The chain links TRBV10-3 to TRBJ1-5; D gene uncertain. The ends were cut back, 8 bases at V and 2 bases at J, with 7 bases in the middle. The CDR3 loop spans 12 amino acids. The germline gives CDR1 ENHRY, CDR2 SYGVKD. The CDR3 DNA is TGTGCCATCCTACGGGGCAATCAGCCCCAGCATTTT. Encoded protein: CAILRGNQPQHF.

The V gene is TRBV3-1 (or the pseudogene TRBV3-2), the J gene TRBJ2-1; 11 nucleotides line up with TRBD2. The CDR3 loop spans 15 amino acids. The junction had 8 bases not matched to a gene; V was cut back by 6 bases and J by 7 bases. Germline lookup yields CDR1 LGHDT and CDR2 YNNKEL (reference sequence). The CDR3 loop is CASRPGTSGFNEQFF. The CDR3 DNA follows: TGTGCCAGCAGGCCCGGGACTAGCGGTTTTAATGAGCAGTTCTTC.

This chain connects TRBV5-4 to TRBJ2-3, with 7 bases lining up with TRBD2. Per the germline V gene, CDR1 is SGHNT and CDR2 is YYREEE (reference sequence). Germline trimming cut 5 bases from V and 0 bases from J; bases unmatched to any gene: 3. CDR3 length equals 14 residues. The CDR3 loop reads CASSQTSSTDTQYF. Written as DNA, the CDR3 is TGTGCCAGCAGTCAGACTAGCAGCACAGATACGCAGTATTTT.

This chain uses TRBV5-6 with TRBJ1-1, with D possibly matching TRBD1 (6 bases). Germline CDR1 reads SGHDT; CDR2 reads YYEEEE. The CDR3 is 19 residues long. V lost 3 bases to trimming and J lost 3 bases, with 27 bases between them. CDR3 in amino acids: CASSSSGGGGQPWHTEAFF. As DNA, the CDR3 is TGTGCCAGCAGCTCGTCCGGCGGGGGCGGTCAGCCCTGGCACACTGAAGCTTTCTTT.

This clone was seen once. This sequence joins TRBV30 and TRBJ1-2; D ambiguous. This CDR3 region has 13 residues. Looked up from germline, CDR1 is GTSNPN and CDR2 is SVGIG (reference sequence). Trimming left V 3 bases short and J 3 bases short, with 11 bases between. The CDR3 DNA sequence: TGTGCCTGGAGGGGTGGTGGGGACTATGGCTACACCTTC. Protein product: CAWRGGGDYGYTF.

The V gene is TRBV7-8, the J gene TRBJ2-1; 10 bases are shared with TRBD2. Germline CDR1 reads SGHVS; CDR2 reads FQNEAQ. V shed 5 bases and J 4 bases; nucleotides not matched to a gene: 5. The CDR3 covers 15 residues. The DNA of the CDR3 is TGTGCCAGCAGCCCGGGACTAGCGAAATACAATGAGCAGTTCTTC. It encodes CASSPGLAKYNEQFF.

Only a few counts were recorded for this clone. The chain couples TRBV9 to TRBJ1-1, with D unclear. CDR3 length equals 16 residues. The V end lost 0 bases, the J end lost 2 bases, and 14 bases lay between the germline ends. Germline V gene sequence: CDR1 SGDLS, CDR2 YYNGEE. The CDR3 is CASSVDQGWVNTEAFF. The CDR3 bases are TGTGCCAGCAGCGTAGATCAAGGGTGGGTTAACACTGAAGCTTTCTTT.

The V call is TRBV6-5, the J call TRBJ2-5; 8 bases align to TRBD1. After removal of 5 bases from V and 8 bases from J, the junction contained 4 bases not matched to a gene. Germline loops: CDR1 MNHEY, CDR2 SVGAGI. The CDR3 contains 12 residues. CDR3 DNA sequence: TGTGCCAGCAGTAGGGACAGGATCACCCAGTACTTC. As protein: CASSRDRITQYF.

The gene calls are TRBV11-2 and TRBJ1-1; TRBD1 aligns across 10 bases. The CDR3 contains 15 residues. The V and J ends lost 2 bases and 1 base, in that order; junction bases with no gene match: 1. CDR1 is SGHAT and CDR2 is FQNNGV in the germline V gene. CDR3 sequence (DNA): TGTGCCAGCAGCTTAAGGGACAGGGGGAACACTGAAGCTTTCTTT. As protein: CASSLRDRGNTEAFF.

This chain links TRBV19 with TRBJ2-2; D gene uncertain. V gave up 5 bases and J gave up 0 bases, with 13 bases separating them. In germline, CDR1 is LNHDA, CDR2 SQIVND (reference sequence). This CDR3 comprises 16 residues. The CDR3 DNA reads TGTGCCAGTAGTGGCGGAATCCCCCCGAACACCGGGGAGCTGTTTTTT. It yields the protein CASSGGIPPNTGELFF.

The chain uses TRBV9 and TRBJ2-3, with 9 bases fitting TRBD2. The CDR3 spans 15 residues. The germline V gene has CDR1 SGDLS and CDR2 YYNGEE. V trimming: 4 bases; J trimming: 1 base; junction bases outside the gene matches: 4. The CDR3 coding sequence is TGTGCCAGCAGCATTTTAGCGGGGGGCACAGATACGCAGTATTTT. It codes for CASSILAGGTDTQYF.